This TCR beta chain was found in a study of T cell repertoires in cytomegalovirus infection. On the study more broadly: HLA-B-restricted CMV epitopes that are well studied, plus recently identified HLA-C-restricted ones, were used by the study. The public TCR beta signatures pointed to both CMV infection and matching HLA type. Whole-study results and caveats: Cumulative public TCR beta family frequency identified CMV carriers with the relevant HLA. The ex vivo response showed dominance by HLA-C-restricted CMV-specific TCR beta clonotypes.

TCRdb redid the calling of the reads with MiXCR, one entry per CDR3 protein. The data contain fewer than 1,000,000 distinct CDR3 sequences, around 30% of them singletons. Germline-derived CDR1 and CDR2 are SGHVT and SQSDAQ. Trimming left V 5 bases short and J 7 bases short, with 20 bases between. The CDR3 spans 15 residues. In regard to this clonotype: Its specificity is not known. Since a much larger clone is just one base distant, this may be a read error.

The specimen comprised cultured CD8+ T cells from PBMCs, sampled from culture after CMV antigen stimulation. The J gene is TRBJ1-2, the V gene TRBV7-4, with unresolved D. The TCR was taken from a human donor in good health (CMV status not recorded). Some clones in this sample may be carry-over from other donors' samples. CDR3 sequence (DNA): TGTGCCAGCAGCCTCACCGGGCTAGGATCGGGTGGCTACACCTTC. Translated: CASSLTGLGSGGYTF.